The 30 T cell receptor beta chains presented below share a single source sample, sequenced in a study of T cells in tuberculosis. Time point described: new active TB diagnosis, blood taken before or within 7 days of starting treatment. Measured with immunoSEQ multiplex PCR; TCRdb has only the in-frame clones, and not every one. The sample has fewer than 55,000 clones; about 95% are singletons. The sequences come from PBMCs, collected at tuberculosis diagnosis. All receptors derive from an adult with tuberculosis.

CDR3 sequence: CASSQGHGGVDTEAFF. DNA of the CDR3: TGCGCCAGCAGCCAAGGACATGGGGGCGTAGACACTGAAGCTTTCTTT. This chain links TRBV4-1 with TRBJ1-1, with D tentatively TRBD1 (6 bases). CDR1 is MGHRA and CDR2 is YSYEKL in the germline V gene. Trimming cost V 1 base and J 3 bases, with 15 bases left between them. The CDR3 spans 16 residues.

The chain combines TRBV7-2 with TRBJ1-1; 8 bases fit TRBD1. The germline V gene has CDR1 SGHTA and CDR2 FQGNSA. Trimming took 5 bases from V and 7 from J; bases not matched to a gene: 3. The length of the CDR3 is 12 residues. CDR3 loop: CASSRQGIEAFF. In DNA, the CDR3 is TGTGCCAGCAGCCGACAGGGGATTGAAGCTTTCTTT.

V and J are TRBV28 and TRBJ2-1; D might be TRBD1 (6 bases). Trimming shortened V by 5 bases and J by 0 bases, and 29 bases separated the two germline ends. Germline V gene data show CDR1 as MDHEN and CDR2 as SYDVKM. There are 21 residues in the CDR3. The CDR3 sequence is CASSTPNPGQGSGSSYNEQFF. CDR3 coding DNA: TGTGCCAGCAGTACCCCCAACCCGGGACAAGGATCCGGAAGCTCCTACAATGAGCAGTTCTTC.

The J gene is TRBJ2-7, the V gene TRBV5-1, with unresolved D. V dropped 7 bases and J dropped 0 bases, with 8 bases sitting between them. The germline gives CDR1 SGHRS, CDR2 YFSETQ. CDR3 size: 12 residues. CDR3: CASARDSYEQYF. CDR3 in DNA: TGCGCCAGCGCCCGAGACTCCTACGAGCAGTACTTC.

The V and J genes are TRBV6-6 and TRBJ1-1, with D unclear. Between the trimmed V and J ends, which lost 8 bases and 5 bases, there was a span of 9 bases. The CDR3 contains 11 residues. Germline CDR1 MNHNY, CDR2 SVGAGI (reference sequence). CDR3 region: CASAEVTEAFF. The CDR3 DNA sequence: TGTGCCAGCGCCGAGGTTACTGAAGCTTTCTTT.

The CDR3 loop reads CASSSPVAGGGNEQFF. In nucleotides, the CDR3 is TGTGCCAGCAGTTCCCCCGTAGCGGGAGGTGGCAATGAGCAGTTCTTC. This chain joins TRBV28 and TRBJ2-1, with 10 bases identical to TRBD2. V dropped 4 bases and J dropped 6; count of bases not matched to a gene: 9. Germline CDR1 reads MDHEN; CDR2 reads SYDVKM. The CDR3 consists of 16 residues.

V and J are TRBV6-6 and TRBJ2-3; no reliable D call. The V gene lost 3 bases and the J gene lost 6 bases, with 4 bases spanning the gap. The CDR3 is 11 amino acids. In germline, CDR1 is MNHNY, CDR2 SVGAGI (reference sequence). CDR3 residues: CASSYRDTQYF. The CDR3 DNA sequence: TGTGCCAGCAGTTATCGGGATACGCAGTATTTT.

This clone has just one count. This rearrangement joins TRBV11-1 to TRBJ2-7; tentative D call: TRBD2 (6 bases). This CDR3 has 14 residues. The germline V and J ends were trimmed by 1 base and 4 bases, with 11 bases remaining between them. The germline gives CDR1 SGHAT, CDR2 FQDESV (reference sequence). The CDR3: CASSLVGSGYEQYF. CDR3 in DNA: TGTGCCAGCAGCTTAGTAGGTAGCGGATACGAGCAGTACTTC. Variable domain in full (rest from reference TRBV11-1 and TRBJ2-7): EAEVAQSPRYKITEKSQAVAFWCDPISGHATLYWYRQILGQGPELLVQFQDESVVDDSQLPKDRFSAERLKGVDSTLKIQPAELGDSAMYLCASSLVGSGYEQYFGPGTRLTVT.

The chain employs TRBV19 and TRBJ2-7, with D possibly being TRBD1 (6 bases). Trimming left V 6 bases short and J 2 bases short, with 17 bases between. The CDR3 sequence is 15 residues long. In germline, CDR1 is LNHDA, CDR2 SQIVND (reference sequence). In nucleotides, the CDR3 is TGTGCCAGTAGCCGAAACAGGGCAGGGGCCTACGAGCAGTACTTC. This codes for CASSRNRAGAYEQYF.

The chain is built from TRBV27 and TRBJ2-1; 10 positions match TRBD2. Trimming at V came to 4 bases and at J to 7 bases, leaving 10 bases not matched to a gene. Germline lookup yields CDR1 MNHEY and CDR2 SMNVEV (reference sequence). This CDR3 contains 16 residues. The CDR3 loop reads CASSSLLAGVDNEQFF. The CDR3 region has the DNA TGTGCCAGCAGTTCCCTTCTAGCGGGGGTTGATAATGAGCAGTTCTTC.

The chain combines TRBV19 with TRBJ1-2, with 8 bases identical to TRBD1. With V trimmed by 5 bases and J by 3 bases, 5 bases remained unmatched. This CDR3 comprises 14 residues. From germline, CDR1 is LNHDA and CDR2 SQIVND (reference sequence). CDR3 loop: CASSVDRGDYGYTF. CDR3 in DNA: TGTGCCAGTAGTGTCGACAGGGGTGACTATGGCTACACCTTC.

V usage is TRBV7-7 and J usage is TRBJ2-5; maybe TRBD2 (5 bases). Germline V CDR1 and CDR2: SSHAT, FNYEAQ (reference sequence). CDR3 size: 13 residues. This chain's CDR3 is CASEPKTGETQYF. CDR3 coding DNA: TGTGCTAGCGAACCCAAGACCGGGGAGACCCAGTACTTC. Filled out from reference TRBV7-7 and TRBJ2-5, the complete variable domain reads GAGVSQSPRYKVTKRGQDVTLRCDPISSHATLYWYQQALGQGPEFLTYFNYEAQPDKSGLPSDRFSAERPEGSISTLTIQRTEQRDSAMYRCASEPKTGETQYFGPGTRLLVL.

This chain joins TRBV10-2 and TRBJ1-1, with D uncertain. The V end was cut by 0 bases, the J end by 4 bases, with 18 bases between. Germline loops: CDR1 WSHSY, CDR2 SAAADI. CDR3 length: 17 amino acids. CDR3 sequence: CASSESTEARYGTEAFF. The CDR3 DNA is TGCGCCAGCAGTGAGTCGACGGAGGCCAGGTATGGCACTGAAGCTTTCTTT.

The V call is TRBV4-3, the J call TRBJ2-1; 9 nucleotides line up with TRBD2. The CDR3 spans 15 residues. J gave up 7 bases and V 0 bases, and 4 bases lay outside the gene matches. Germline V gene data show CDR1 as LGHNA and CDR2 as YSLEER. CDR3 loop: CASSQDFGLANEQFF. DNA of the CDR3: TGCGCCAGCAGCCAAGATTTCGGACTAGCGAATGAGCAGTTCTTC.

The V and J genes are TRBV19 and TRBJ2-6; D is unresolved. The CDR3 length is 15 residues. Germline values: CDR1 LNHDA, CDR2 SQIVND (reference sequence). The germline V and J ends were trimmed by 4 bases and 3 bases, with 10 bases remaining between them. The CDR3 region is CASSKLKDGANVLTF. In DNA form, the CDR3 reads TGTGCCAGTAGTAAACTCAAAGATGGGGCCAACGTCCTGACTTTC.

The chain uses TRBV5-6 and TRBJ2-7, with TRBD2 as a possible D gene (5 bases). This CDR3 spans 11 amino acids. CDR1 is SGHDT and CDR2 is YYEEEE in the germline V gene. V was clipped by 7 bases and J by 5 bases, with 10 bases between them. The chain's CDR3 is CASGESHEQYF. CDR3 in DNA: TGTGCCAGCGGGGAGTCGCACGAGCAGTACTTC.

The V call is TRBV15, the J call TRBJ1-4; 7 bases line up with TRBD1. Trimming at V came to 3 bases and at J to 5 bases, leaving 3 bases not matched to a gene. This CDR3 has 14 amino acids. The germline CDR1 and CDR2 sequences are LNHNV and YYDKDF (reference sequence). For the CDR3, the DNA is TGTGCCACCAGCAGGAGGGGGCCCAATGAAAAACTGTTTTTT. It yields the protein CATSRRGPNEKLFF.

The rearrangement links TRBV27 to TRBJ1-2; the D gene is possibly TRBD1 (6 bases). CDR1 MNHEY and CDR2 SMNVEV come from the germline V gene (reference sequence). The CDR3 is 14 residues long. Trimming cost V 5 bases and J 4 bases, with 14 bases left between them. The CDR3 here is CASSQLGAGYGYTF. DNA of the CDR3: TGTGCCAGCAGTCAACTGGGGGCCGGCTATGGCTACACCTTC.

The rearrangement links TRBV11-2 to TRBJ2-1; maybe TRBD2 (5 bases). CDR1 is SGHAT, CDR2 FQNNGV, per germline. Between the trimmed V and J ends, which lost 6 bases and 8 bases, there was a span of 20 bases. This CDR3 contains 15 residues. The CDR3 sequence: CASRIASRGKDEQFF. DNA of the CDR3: TGTGCCAGCAGGATCGCCTCCCGGGGAAAAGATGAGCAGTTCTTC.

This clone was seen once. The CDR3, as DNA: TGCGCCAGCAGCTGGGGACAGGGCAGTACTAATGAAAAACTGTTTTTT. Its protein product is CASSWGQGSTNEKLFF. The V gene is TRBV5-1, the J gene TRBJ1-4; TRBD1 aligns across 9 bases. Germline CDR1 SGHRS, CDR2 YFSETQ. V was clipped by 3 bases and J by 2 bases; unmatched bases: 5. This CDR3 is 16 amino acids long.

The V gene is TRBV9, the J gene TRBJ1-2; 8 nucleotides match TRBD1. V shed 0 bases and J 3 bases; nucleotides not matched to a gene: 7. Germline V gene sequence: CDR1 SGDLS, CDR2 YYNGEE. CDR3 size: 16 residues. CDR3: CASSVGGKTGDYGYTF. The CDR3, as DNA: TGTGCCAGCAGCGTAGGCGGGAAGACAGGGGACTATGGCTACACCTTC.

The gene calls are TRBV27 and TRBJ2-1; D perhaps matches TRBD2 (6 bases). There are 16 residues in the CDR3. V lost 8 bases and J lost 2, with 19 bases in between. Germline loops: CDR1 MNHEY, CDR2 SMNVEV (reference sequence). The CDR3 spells CASFSTSGGTYNEQFF. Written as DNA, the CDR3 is TGTGCCAGCTTCTCAACGTCCGGAGGGACCTACAATGAGCAGTTCTTC.

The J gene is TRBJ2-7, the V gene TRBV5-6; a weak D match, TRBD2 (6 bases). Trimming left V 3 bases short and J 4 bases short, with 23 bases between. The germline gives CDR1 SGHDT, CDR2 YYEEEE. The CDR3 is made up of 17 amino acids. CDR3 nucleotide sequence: TGTGCCAGCAGCTCTACGATAACGGGACTCCTAGGGTACGAGCAGTACTTC. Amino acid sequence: CASSSTITGLLGYEQYF.

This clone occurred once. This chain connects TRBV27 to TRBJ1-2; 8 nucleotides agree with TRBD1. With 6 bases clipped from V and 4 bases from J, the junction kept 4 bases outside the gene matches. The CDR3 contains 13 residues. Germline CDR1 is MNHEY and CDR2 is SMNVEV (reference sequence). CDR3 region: CASRKDRAYGYTF. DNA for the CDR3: TGTGCCAGCAGGAAGGACAGGGCCTATGGCTACACCTTC.

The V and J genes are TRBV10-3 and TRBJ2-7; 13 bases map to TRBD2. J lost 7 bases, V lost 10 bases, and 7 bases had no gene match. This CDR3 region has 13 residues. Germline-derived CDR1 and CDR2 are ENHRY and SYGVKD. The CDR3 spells CATGTSGILEQYF. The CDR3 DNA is TGTGCCACCGGGACTAGCGGGATATTAGAGCAGTACTTC.

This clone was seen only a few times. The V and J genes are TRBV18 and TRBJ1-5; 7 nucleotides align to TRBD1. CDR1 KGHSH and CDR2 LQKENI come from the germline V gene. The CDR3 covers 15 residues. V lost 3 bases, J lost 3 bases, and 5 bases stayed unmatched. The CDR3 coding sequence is TGTGCCAGCTCACCGGCCGGGACAGTCAATCAGCCCCAGCATTTT. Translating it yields CASSPAGTVNQPQHF.

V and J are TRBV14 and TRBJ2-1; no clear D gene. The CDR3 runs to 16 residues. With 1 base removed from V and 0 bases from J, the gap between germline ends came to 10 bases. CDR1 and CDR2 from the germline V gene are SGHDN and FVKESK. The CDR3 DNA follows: TGTGCCAGCAGCCAAGTGCGAGGTCGCTCCTACAATGAGCAGTTCTTC. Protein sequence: CASSQVRGRSYNEQFF.

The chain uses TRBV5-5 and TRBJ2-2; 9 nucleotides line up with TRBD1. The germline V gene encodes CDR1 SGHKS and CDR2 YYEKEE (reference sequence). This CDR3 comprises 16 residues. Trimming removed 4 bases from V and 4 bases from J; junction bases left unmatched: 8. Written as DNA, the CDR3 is TGTGCCAGCAGCCCGACCTGGACAGGGGTCACCGGGGAGCTGTTTTTT. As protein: CASSPTWTGVTGELFF.

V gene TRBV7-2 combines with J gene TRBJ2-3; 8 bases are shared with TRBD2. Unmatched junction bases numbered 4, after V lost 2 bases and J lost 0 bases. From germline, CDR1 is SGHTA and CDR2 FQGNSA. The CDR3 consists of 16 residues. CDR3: CASSLPGGPSTDTQYF. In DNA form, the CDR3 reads TGTGCCAGCAGCTTACCGGGAGGGCCGAGCACAGATACGCAGTATTTT.

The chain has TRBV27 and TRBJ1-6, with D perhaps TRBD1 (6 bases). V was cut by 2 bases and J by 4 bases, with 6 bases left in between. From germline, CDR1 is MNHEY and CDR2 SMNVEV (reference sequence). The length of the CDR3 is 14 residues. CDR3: CASSLQGYNSPLHF. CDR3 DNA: TGTGCCAGCAGTTTACAGGGGTATAATTCACCCCTCCACTTT.